This T cell receptor (beta chain) was profiled in a study of cytomegalovirus exposure and HLA in healthy donors. Germline CDR1 reads SEHNR; CDR2 reads FQNEAQ (reference sequence). The V and J ends lost 6 bases and 3 bases respectively, with 15 bases between them. CDR3 length: 14 residues. Researchers ran the PCR with 60 Vbeta and 13 Jbeta primers. Authors' processing steps: The authors later counted approximately 80 million unique TCR beta chains, some 10 million of them shared. Assay used: immunoSEQ multiplex PCR; TCRdb lists only in-frame clones, some missing. V, J and clone size were drawn from that table, and D and trimming were deduced from the DNA. The sample carries about 80,000 clones, about 78% recorded once. General study points: Across donors, sequencing depth was assumed by presence/absence analyses to be roughly uniform.

With respect to this clone: The antigen remains unidentified.

This sequence joins TRBV7-9 and TRBJ2-7, with a possible D match to TRBD1 (6 bases). The sequence was obtained from a man aged 50 to 60 in good health and CMV-seronegative. Sequenced: PBMCs. For the CDR3, the DNA is TGTGCCAGCAGTGTCCCGGCACAGGGCTACGAGCAGTACTTC. Protein product: CASSVPAQGYEQYF.